The entry below describes one TCR beta chain. Its antigen is still unknown. CDR3 length equals 15 residues. Trimming removed 1 base at V and 2 bases at J, with 11 bases between. The germline CDR1 and CDR2 sequences are SQVTM and ANQGSEA. The data belong to a study of T-cell reconstitution after alpha-beta-depleted transplantation in children. Unique molecular identifiers were built into the TCRbeta library. TCRdb used MiXCR to reprocess the PCR reads, holding one entry per CDR3 protein. The data contain a few hundred thousand distinct CDR3 sequences, 43% of them singletons. The study, taken as a whole, reports: Hyperexpanded clones declined; after one year, newly produced T cells mostly supplied diversity. The study reportedly traced alpha-beta T cells about two months after transplant to several hundred expanded graft clones.

The chain recombines TRBV29-1 with TRBJ2-2; D assignment may be TRBD1 or TRBD2 (5 bases each). The source was PBMCs, collected before TCRalphabeta/CD19-depleted stem cell transplant. The receptor was isolated from a girl aged 2-10 years with aplastic anemia, due to receive a stem cell transplant. CDR3: CSVEGGVLNTGELFF. The CDR3 DNA follows: TGCAGCGTTGAAGGAGGGGTCTTAAACACCGGGGAGCTGTTTTTT.